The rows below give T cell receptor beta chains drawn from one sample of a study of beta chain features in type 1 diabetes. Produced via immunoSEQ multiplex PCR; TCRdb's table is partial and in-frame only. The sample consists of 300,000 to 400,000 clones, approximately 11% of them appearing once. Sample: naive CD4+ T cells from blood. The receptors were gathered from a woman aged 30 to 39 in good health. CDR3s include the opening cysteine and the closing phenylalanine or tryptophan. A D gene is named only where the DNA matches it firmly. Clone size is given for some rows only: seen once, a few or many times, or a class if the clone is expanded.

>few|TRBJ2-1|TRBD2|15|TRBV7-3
CASSVSGGNYNEQFF
TGTGCCAGCAGCGTTAGCGGGGGCAACTACAATGAGCAGTTCTTC
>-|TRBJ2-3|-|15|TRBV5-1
CASSPGGASTDTQYF
TGCGCCAGCAGCCCCGGTGGGGCTAGCACAGATACGCAGTATTTT
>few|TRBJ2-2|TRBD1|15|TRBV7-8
CASSFRQGNTGELFF
TGTGCCAGCAGCTTTAGACAGGGCAACACCGGGGAGCTGTTTTTT
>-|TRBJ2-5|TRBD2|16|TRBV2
CASSGASGRGGETQYF
TGTGCCAGCAGTGGGGCTAGCGGGAGAGGTGGAGAGACCCAGTACTTC
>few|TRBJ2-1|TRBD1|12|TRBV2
CASRTGANEQFF
TGTGCCAGCAGAACAGGGGCCAATGAGCAGTTCTTC
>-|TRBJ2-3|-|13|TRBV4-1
CASSRQSTDTQYF
TGCGCCAGCAGTCGACAGAGCACAGATACGCAGTATTTT
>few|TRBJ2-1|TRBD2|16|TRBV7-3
CASSLVHGTKADEQFF
TGTGCCAGCAGCTTGGTTCACGGGACTAAGGCAGATGAGCAGTTCTTC
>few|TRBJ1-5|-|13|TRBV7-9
CASSSYSNQPQHF
TGTGCCAGCAGCTCTTATAGCAATCAGCCCCAGCATTTT
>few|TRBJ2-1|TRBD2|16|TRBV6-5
CASSYPISGGLNEQFF
TGTGCCAGCAGTTACCCCATTAGCGGGGGGCTTAATGAGCAGTTCTTC
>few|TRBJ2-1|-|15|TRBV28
CASSPGRKVYNEQFF
TGTGCCAGCAGTCCAGGGAGGAAAGTCTACAATGAGCAGTTCTTC
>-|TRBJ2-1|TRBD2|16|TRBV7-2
CASSLALAGGYNEQFF
TGTGCCAGCAGCTTAGCGCTAGCGGGAGGGTACAATGAGCAGTTCTTC
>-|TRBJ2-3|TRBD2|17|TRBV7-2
CASSLTSLAGGTDTQYF
TGTGCCAGCAGCTTAACTAGCCTAGCGGGAGGGACAGATACGCAGTATTTT
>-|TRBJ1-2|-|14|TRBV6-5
CASSYSAGDYGYTF
TGTGCCAGCAGTTACTCAGCGGGGGACTATGGCTACACCTTC
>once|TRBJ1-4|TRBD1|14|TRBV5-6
CASSRQGHNEKLFF
TGTGCCAGCAGCCGACAGGGCCATAATGAAAAACTGTTTTTT
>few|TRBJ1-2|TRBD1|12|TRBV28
CASRQGFYGYTF
TGTGCCAGCCGACAGGGTTTCTATGGCTACACCTTC
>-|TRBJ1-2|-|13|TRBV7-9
CASSLAEHYGYTF
TGTGCCAGCAGCTTAGCGGAGCACTATGGCTACACCTTC
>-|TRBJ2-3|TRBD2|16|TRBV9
CASSVSPGGSTDTQYF
TGTGCCAGCAGCGTTAGCCCCGGGGGGAGCACAGATACGCAGTATTTT
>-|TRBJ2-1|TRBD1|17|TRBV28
CASSLSTGTGGRNEQFF
TGTGCCAGCAGCCTATCCACCGGGACAGGGGGCAGGAATGAGCAGTTCTTC
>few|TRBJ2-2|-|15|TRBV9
CASSPQTGNTGELFF
TGTGCCAGCAGCCCTCAGACAGGGAACACCGGGGAGCTGTTTTTT
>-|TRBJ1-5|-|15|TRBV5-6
CASSPGSRGNQPQHF
TGTGCCAGCAGCCCTGGTTCACGAGGCAATCAGCCCCAGCATTTT
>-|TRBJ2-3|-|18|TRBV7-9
CASSFLDTTNSRGDTQYF
TGTGCCAGCAGCTTCCTTGACACGACTAATTCCCGCGGGGATACGCAGTATTTT
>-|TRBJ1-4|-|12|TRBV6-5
CASSRAGEKLFF
TGTGCCAGCAGTCGTGCGGGGGAAAAACTGTTTTTT
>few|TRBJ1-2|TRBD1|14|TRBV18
CASSPGQGDYGYTF
TGTGCCAGCTCACCAGGACAGGGAGACTATGGCTACACCTTC
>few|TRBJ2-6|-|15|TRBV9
CASSARGPGANVLTF
TGTGCCAGCAGCGCGAGAGGGCCTGGGGCCAACGTCCTGACTTTC
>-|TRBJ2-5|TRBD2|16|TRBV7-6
CASSWGTSGSQETQYF
TGTGCCAGCAGCTGGGGGACTAGCGGGAGCCAAGAGACCCAGTACTTC
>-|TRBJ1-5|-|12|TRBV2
CASREDRQPQHF
TGTGCCAGCAGAGAAGACAGACAGCCCCAGCATTTT
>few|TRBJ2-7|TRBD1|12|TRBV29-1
CSVADRVPEQYF
TGCAGCGTCGCTGACAGGGTGCCCGAGCAGTACTTC
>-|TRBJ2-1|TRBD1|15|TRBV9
CASSVLGQGPHEQFF
TGTGCCAGCAGCGTACTTGGACAGGGGCCCCATGAGCAGTTCTTC
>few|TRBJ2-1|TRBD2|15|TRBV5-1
CASSLGSSGNNEQFF
TGCGCCAGCAGCTTGGGTTCTAGCGGGAACAATGAGCAGTTCTTC
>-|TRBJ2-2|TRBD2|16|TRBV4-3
CASSRGLAGTTGELFF
TGCGCCAGCAGCCGAGGACTAGCGGGAACCACCGGGGAGCTGTTTTTT
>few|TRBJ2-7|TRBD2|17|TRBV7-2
CASSLARVAGSSYEQYF
TGTGCCAGCAGCTTAGCGCGAGTAGCGGGCAGCTCCTACGAGCAGTACTTC
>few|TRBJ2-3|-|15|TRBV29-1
CSVGMAFGGTDTQYF
TGCAGCGTTGGTATGGCCTTCGGGGGCACAGATACGCAGTATTTT
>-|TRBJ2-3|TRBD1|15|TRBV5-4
CASSPGTGSTDTQYF
TGTGCCAGCAGCCCCGGGACAGGGTCCACAGATACGCAGTATTTT
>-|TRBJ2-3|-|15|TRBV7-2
CASSLGGLHTDTQYF
TGTGCCAGCAGCTTAGGAGGGCTCCACACAGATACGCAGTATTTT
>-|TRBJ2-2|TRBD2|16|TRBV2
CASRRVAGINTGELFF
TGTGCCAGCAGAAGGGTAGCGGGGATAAACACCGGGGAGCTGTTTTTT
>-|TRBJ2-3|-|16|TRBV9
CASSVDPLVATDTQYF
TGTGCCAGCAGCGTAGATCCTCTTGTGGCCACAGATACGCAGTATTTT